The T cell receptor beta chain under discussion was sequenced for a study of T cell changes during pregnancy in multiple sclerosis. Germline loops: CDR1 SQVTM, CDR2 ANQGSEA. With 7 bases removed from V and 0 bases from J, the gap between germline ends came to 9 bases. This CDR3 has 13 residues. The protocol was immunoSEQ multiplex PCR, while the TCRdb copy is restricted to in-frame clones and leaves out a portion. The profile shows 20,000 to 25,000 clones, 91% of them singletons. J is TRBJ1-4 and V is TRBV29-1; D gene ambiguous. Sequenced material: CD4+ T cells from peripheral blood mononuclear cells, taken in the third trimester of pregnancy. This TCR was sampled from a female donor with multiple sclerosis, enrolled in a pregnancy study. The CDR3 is CSARPSTNEKLFF. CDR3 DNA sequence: TGCAGCGCTAGACCTTCAACTAATGAAAAACTGTTTTTT.